Below, one T cell receptor beta chain is given with its context. This clone was observed a handful of times. The clone's antigen remains unknown. No base-level quality is on record; no much larger clone is a single base apart. From the cysteine through the phenylalanine, the CDR3 covers 15 amino acids. Only the CDR3 DNA stays, 45 bases, in frame from base 1. This sample stems from a study of control samples from healthy donors and cancer patients (dated by TCRdb to 2020 to 2021). Library creation used the immunoSEQ multiplex PCR assay. Sourced from immuneACCESS, this table was stored by TCRdb with only in-frame sequences that have V and J called. A share of the clones is absent; for the studies checked, an unresolved V gene accounts for under half, and the remainder has no known explanation. The sample table records around 250,000 clones; approximately 80% of these occur just once. The ten largest clones add up to roughly 14% of the sample.

The specimen sequenced was PBMCs. This sequence was found in an older woman with lung cancer. The receptor chain draws on TRBV21-1 and TRBJ2-3; the D call TRBD1 from the table was never checked on the DNA. TRBV21-1 is marked as a pseudogene. This receptor has the CDR3 CASSKAGDSTDTQYF. The nucleotide sequence reads TGTGCCAGCAGCAAAGCGGGCGACAGCACAGATACGCAGTATTTT.